Below are 5 T cell receptor beta chains sequenced from a single sample in a study of glioma-infiltrating T cells. TCR alpha and beta CDR3 regions were amplified from RNA using iRepertoire nested multiplex PCR. TCRdb analysed the multiplex PCR reads with MiXCR anew, one entry per CDR3 protein. The profile shows around 44,000 distinct CDR3 sequences, around 22% of them singletons. Sample: glioma tissue, nonneoplastic brain tissue, or PBMCs (not recorded which). The receptors derive from a human donor with low-grade glioma or glioblastoma, undergoing nonglioma brain surgery, or in good health (not recorded which).

There are many counts of this clonotype. V gene TRBV6-1 combines with J gene TRBJ2-1; D call uncertain. The CDR3 consists of 14 residues. The germline V gene has CDR1 MNHNS and CDR2 SASEGT. Trimming stripped 10 bases from V and 2 bases from J, with 15 bases between. This CDR3 reads CATLGPRAYNEQFF. As DNA, the CDR3 is TGTGCCACCCTAGGACCTCGAGCCTACAATGAGCAGTTCTTC.

The table lists this clonotype with many counts. V is TRBV4-1 and J is TRBJ2-5; D possibly corresponds to TRBD1 (5 bases). The CDR3 is made up of 14 amino acids. Germline values: CDR1 MGHRA, CDR2 YSYEKL. Trimming left V 1 base short and J 4 bases short, with 10 bases between. The CDR3, as DNA: TGCGCCAGCAGCCAAGCCGGCAGGGCAGAGACCCAGTACTTC. Translating it yields CASSQAGRAETQYF.

This clonotype was recorded at least ten times. The chain is built from TRBV11-2 and TRBJ2-3; D may correspond to TRBD1 or TRBD2 (5 bases each). The CDR3 is made up of 16 amino acids. Germline assignment: CDR1 SGHAT and CDR2 FQNNGV. The V end lost 5 bases, the J end lost 1 base, and 16 bases lay between the germline ends. Written as DNA, the CDR3 is TGTGCCAGCAGCCTGGTGATGGGGGAACGCACAGATACGCAGTATTTT. Translated: CASSLVMGERTDTQYF.

Notes on this clonotype: Possible read error: a much larger clone is one base away. V gene TRBV14 combines with J gene TRBJ2-1, with D possibly matching TRBD1 (6 bases). V lost 4 bases to trimming and J lost 10 bases, with 23 bases between them. This CDR3 region has 16 residues. CDR1 SGHDN and CDR2 FVKESK come from the germline V gene. CDR3 residues: CASSPLDSRTPYEQFF. CDR3 nucleotides: TGTGCCAGCAGCCCTCTGGACAGCCGAACCCCCTACGAGCAGTTCTTC.

There are many counts of this clonotype. The chain joins TRBV6-4 to TRBJ2-1, with D unclear. The germline V gene has CDR1 MRHNA and CDR2 SNTAGT. The CDR3 extends over 13 amino acids. V was pared by 3 bases and J by 7 bases, with 10 bases between. CDR3 in DNA: TGTGCCAGCAGTGAAGAAGCGAGGAATGAGCAGTTCTTC. Its protein is CASSEEARNEQFF.